This T cell receptor beta chain appears in the sequencing data of a study of human T cells and chemical hapten exposure. Turning to the study itself: Small discrepancies in pooled library volume mainly accounted for the varying TCR yields per sample.

This clonotype was seen more than once but under ten times. In the study's own analysis: Between about 23,224 and 700,000 TCRs appeared in each sample, and the median stood at approximately 100,000. TCRdb recomputed calls from the RACE reads with MiXCR, one row per CDR3 protein. Clone size and V and J calls follow TCRdb, not the original study. The table has about 190,000 distinct CDR3 sequences, approximately 26% seen once; the top ten hold 2% to 2.5%. The time point was: patch test 3, about 24 weeks after DPC sensitization. Treatment in this sample: therapeutic diphenylcyclopropenone sensitization with weekly scalp DPC. Donors, patients with alopecia ranging from 18 to 70 years old and judged suitable for DPC, provided samples. The CDR3 totals 15 residues. Germline values: CDR1 SGHTA, CDR2 FQGNSA. Trimming stripped 2 bases from V and 0 bases from J, with 5 bases between.

The material sequenced was whole blood, taken in connection with sensitization to the hapten diphenylcyclopropenone (DPC). The sequence derives from a woman aged 40 to 50 with alopecia areata. Some clones in this sample may be carry-over from other donors' samples. The chain employs TRBV7-2 and TRBJ2-6; no clear D gene. In nucleotides, the CDR3 is TGTGCCAGCAGCTTATCACCCTCTGGGGCCAACGTCCTGACTTTC. Amino acid sequence: CASSLSPSGANVLTF.